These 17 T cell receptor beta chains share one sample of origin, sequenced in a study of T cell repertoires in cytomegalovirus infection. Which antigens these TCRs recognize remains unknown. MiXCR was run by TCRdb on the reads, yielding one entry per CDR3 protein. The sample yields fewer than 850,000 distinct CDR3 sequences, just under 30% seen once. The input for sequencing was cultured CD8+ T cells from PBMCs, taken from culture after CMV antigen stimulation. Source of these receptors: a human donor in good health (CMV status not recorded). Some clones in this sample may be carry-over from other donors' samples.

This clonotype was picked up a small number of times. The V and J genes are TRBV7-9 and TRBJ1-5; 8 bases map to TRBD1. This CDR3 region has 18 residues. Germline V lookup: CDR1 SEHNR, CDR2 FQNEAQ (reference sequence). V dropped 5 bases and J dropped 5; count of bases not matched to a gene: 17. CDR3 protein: CASSPLDRDVGLYQPQHF. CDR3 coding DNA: TGTGCCAGCAGCCCGCTGGACAGGGATGTCGGGCTGTATCAGCCCCAGCATTTT.

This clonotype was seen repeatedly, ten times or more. CDR3 sequence (DNA): TGTGCCAGCAGCTTAGCACCGGGACAGCTTTACGAGCAGTACTTC. Encoded protein: CASSLAPGQLYEQYF. The chain combines TRBV7-6 with TRBJ2-7, with 7 positions matching TRBD1. The trim removed 0 bases at V and 4 bases at J, leaving 6 bases unmatched. The length of the CDR3 is 15 residues. The germline gives CDR1 SGHVS, CDR2 FNYEAQ.

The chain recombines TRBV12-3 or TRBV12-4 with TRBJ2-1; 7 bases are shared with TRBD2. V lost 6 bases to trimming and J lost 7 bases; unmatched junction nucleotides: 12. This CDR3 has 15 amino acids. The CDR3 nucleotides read TGTGCCAGCAGCCCTCGGGGGGATCCTGAGAATGAGCAGTTCTTC. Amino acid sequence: CASSPRGDPENEQFF.

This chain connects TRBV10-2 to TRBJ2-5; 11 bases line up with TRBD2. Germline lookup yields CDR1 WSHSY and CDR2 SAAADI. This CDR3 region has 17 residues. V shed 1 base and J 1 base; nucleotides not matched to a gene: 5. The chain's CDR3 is CASSEFLTSGGQETQYF. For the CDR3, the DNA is TGCGCCAGCAGTGAGTTTTTAACTAGCGGGGGCCAAGAGACCCAGTACTTC.

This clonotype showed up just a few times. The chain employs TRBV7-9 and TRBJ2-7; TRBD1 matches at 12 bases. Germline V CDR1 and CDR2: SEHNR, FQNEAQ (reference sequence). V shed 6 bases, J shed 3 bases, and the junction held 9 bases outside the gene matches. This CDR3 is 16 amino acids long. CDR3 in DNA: TGTGCCAGCAGATCCGCCGGGACAGGGGGCCGCTACGAGCAGTACTTC. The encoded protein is CASRSAGTGGRYEQYF.

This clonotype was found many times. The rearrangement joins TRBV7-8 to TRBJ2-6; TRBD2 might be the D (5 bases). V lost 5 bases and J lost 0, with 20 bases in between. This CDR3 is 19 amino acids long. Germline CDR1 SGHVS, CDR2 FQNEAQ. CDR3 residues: CASSPTPEVGPSGANVLTF. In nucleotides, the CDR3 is TGTGCCAGCAGCCCAACTCCGGAGGTTGGGCCCTCTGGGGCCAACGTCCTGACTTTC.

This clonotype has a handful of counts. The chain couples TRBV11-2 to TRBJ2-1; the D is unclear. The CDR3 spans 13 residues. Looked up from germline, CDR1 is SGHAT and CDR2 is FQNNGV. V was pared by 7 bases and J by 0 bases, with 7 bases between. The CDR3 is CASTRSSYNEQFF. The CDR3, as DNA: TGTGCCAGCACGCGAAGCTCCTACAATGAGCAGTTCTTC.

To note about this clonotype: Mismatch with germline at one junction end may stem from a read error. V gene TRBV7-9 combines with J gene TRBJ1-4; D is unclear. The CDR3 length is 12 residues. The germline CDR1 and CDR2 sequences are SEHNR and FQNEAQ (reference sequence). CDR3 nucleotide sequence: TGTGCCAGCAGCACCATCGACCCGGAACTGTCTTTT. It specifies CASSTIDPELSF.

The CDR3 DNA follows: TGTGCCAGCGCATATAGCGGGGGCACCTCCTACAATGAGCAGTTCTTC. It codes for CASAYSGGTSYNEQFF. The V gene is TRBV2, the J gene TRBJ2-1, with TRBD2 identical over 9 bases. Losses at the gene ends were 8 bases for V and 0 bases for J; bases not matched to a gene: 8. The germline CDR1 and CDR2 sequences are SNHLY and FYNNEI. This CDR3 is built from 16 residues.

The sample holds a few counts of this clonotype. The CDR3 region is CSALGVTGELFF. CDR3 bases: TGCAGCGCCTTAGGGGTTACCGGGGAGCTGTTTTTT. The genes are TRBV29-1 and TRBJ2-2; TRBD1 is a possible D gene (5 bases). The CDR3 is 12 residues long. CDR1 and CDR2 from the germline V gene are SQVTM and ANQGSEA. Trimming took 7 bases from V and 5 from J, leaving 11 bases between them.

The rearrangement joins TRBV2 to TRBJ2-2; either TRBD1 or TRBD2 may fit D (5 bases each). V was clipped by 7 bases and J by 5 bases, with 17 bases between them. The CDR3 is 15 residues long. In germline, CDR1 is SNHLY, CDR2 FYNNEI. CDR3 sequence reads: CASTLGDGGTGELFF. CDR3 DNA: TGTGCCAGCACCCTAGGGGACGGCGGGACCGGGGAGCTGTTTTTT.

CDR3 residues: CASSHEGPTTNEKLFF. The CDR3, as DNA: TGCGCCAGCAGCCACGAGGGACCCACAACTAATGAAAAACTGTTTTTT. The chain joins TRBV4-3 to TRBJ1-4; maybe TRBD1 (5 bases). Germline lookup yields CDR1 LGHNA and CDR2 YSLEER. This CDR3 region has 16 residues. Deletions cut 3 bases from V and 0 bases from J, with 11 bases between.

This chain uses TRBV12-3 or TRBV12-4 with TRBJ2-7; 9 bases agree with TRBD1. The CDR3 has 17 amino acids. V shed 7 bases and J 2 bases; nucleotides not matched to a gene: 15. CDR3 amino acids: CASTPTPGTGITYEQYF. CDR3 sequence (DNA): TGTGCCAGCACTCCCACCCCCGGGACAGGGATCACCTACGAGCAGTACTTC.

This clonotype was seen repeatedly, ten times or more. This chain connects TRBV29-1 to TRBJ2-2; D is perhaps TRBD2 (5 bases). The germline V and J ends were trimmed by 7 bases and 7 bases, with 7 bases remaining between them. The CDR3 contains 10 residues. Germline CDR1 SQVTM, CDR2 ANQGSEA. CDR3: CSARDGELFF. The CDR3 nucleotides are TGCAGCGCGAGGGACGGGGAGCTGTTTTTT.

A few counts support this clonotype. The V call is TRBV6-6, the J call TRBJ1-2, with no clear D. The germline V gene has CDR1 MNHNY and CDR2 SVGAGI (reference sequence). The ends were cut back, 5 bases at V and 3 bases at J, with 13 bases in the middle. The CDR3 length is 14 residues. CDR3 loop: CASSPKAAYYGYTF. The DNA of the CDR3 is TGTGCCAGCAGTCCCAAGGCGGCCTACTATGGCTACACCTTC.

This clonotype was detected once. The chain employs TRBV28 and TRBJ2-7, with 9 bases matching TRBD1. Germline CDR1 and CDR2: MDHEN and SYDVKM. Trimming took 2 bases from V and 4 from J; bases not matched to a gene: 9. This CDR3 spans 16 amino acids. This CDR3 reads CASSLGDREREYEQYV. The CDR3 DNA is TGTGCCAGCAGTTTAGGGGACAGGGAAAGGGAATACGAGCAGTACGTC.

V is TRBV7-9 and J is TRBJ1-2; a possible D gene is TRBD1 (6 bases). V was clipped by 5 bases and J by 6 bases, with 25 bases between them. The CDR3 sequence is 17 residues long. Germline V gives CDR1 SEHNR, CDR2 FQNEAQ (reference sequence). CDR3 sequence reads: CASSGDGGFRVGNGYTF. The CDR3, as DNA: TGTGCCAGCAGCGGGGATGGGGGCTTCAGGGTAGGGAATGGCTACACCTTC.